These 7 T cell receptor beta chains were all obtained from the same sample, sequenced in a study of T cells in Graves' hyperthyroidism and ophthalmopathy. What was amplified from RNA transcripts were TCR beta CDR3 regions. The primer set for the first-round RT-PCR of the TCR CDR3 was HTBI. TCRdb ran MiXCR on the multiplex PCR reads and lists one entry per CDR3 protein. Of around 520,000 distinct CDR3 sequences detected, about 24% appear once; the ten largest clones hold about 11%. Sequences were obtained from blood. The origin of the receptors is a woman aged 25 to 45 with Graves' ophthalmopathy.

This clonotype has ten or more counts. The CDR3 DNA is TGTGCCAGCAGAATGAGAGGGCAAGATAGCAATCAGCCCCAGCATTTT. Translating it yields CASRMRGQDSNQPQHF. The chain has TRBV6-5 and TRBJ1-5; the D is unclear. The CDR3 sequence is 16 residues long. Deletions cut 6 bases from V and 0 bases from J, with 15 bases between. Looked up from germline, CDR1 is MNHEY and CDR2 is SVGAGI.

This clonotype has just a few counts. CDR3: CASKRSAANTGELFF. CDR3 coding DNA: TGTGCCAGCAAAAGGTCCGCGGCGAACACCGGGGAGCTGTTTTTT. The chain carries TRBV7-9 and TRBJ2-2; D not resolved. CDR3 size: 15 residues. Germline V gene lookup returns CDR1 SEHNR and CDR2 FQNEAQ (reference sequence). V lost 7 bases and J 0 bases, leaving 12 bases between the germline ends. The full variable domain, its missing parts supplied by reference TRBV7-9 and TRBJ2-2, is DTGVSQNPRHKITKRGQNVTFRCDPISEHNRLYWYRQTLGQGPEFLTYFQNEAQLEKSRLLSDRFSAERPKGSFSTLEIQRTEQGDSAMYLCASKRSAANTGELFFGEGSRLTVL.

This clonotype was counted ten times or more. The rearrangement links TRBV12-5 to TRBJ1-1; a weak D match, TRBD1 (5 bases). Germline V gives CDR1 LGHNT, CDR2 FRNRAP. This CDR3 has 15 residues. The germline V and J ends were trimmed by 1 base and 5 bases, with 14 bases remaining between them. The CDR3 DNA reads as TGTGCTAGTGGTTTGGGGCGACAAAAGGGGACTGAAGCTTTCTTT. It translates to CASGLGRQKGTEAFF.

This clonotype has a handful of counts. The J gene is TRBJ2-7, the V gene TRBV6-5; TRBD2 matches 10 bases. The CDR3 sequence is 14 residues long. Germline trimming cut 2 bases from V and 3 bases from J; bases unmatched to any gene: 1. The germline CDR1 and CDR2 sequences are MNHEY and SVGAGI. CDR3 DNA sequence: TGTGCCAGCAGTTACCAGCGGGGGGGCTACGAGCAGTACTTC. Its protein product is CASSYQRGGYEQYF.

This clonotype was detected ten times or more. The chain couples TRBV12-3 or TRBV12-4 to TRBJ1-2; 9 nucleotides match TRBD1. V was clipped by 5 bases and J by 6 bases; unmatched bases: 7. The CDR3 is 14 residues long. The CDR3 nucleotides are TGTGCCAGCAGTGGGGGGACAGGGACCCATGGCTACACCTTC. Its translation is CASSGGTGTHGYTF.

In this sample, this clonotype turned up many times. This chain uses TRBV18 with TRBJ1-3; D perhaps matches TRBD1 (5 bases). V was trimmed by 10 bases and J by 3 bases, leaving 25 bases between them. This CDR3 has 17 amino acids. Looked up from germline, CDR1 is KGHSH and CDR2 is LQKENI. This chain's CDR3 is CATTPRRSRDGGNTIYF. CDR3 nucleotide sequence: TGTGCCACGACTCCGCGGAGGTCCAGGGATGGTGGAAACACCATATATTTT. The full variable domain, in which reference TRBV18 and TRBJ1-3 provide the parts outside the CDR3, is NAGVMQNPRHLVRRRGQEARLRCSPMKGHSHVYWYRQLPEEGLKFMVYLQKENIIDESGMPKERFSAEFPKEGPSILRIQQVVRGDSAAYFCATTPRRSRDGGNTIYFGEGSWLTVV.

This clonotype has at least ten counts. One junction end disagrees with the germline gene, perhaps due to a read error. The rearrangement joins TRBV7-7 to TRBJ2-7; unclear D gene. The CDR3 is 14 amino acids. Germline loops: CDR1 SSHAT, CDR2 FNYEAQ (reference sequence). CDR3 sequence: CASSLEHNSYEQYF. The CDR3 region has the DNA TGTGCTAGCAGCTTAGAACACAACTCCTACGAGCAGTACTTC.